The rows below give T cell receptor beta chains drawn from one sample of a study of vaccination and CD4 T cells after COVID-19. These TCRs' antigens remain unknown. TCRdb used MiXCR to reprocess the PCR reads, holding one entry per CDR3 protein. This sample carries about 23,000 distinct CDR3 sequences, roughly 58% of them seen once, and the ten largest clones take roughly 2.8%. The sample consisted of CD4+ T cells from blood, cultured in vitro. The source is a human donor who had recovered from COVID-19. Both conserved end residues are part of each CDR3. A D gene is named only where the DNA matches it firmly. Expanded clones get a size class; other rows say once, few or many, or leave the size out.

clone_size,v_call,d_call,j_call,cdr3_nt,cdr3_aa
NA,TRBV20-1,TRBD2,TRBJ2-3,TGCAGTGCCCAGGGACTAGCGGGGCGGGGGGATACGCAGTATTTT,CSAQGLAGRGDTQYF
once,TRBV20-1,TRBD2,TRBJ2-3,TGCAGTGCTAACCCCGTGCTAGCGGGCAACACAGATACGCAGTATTTT,CSANPVLAGNTDTQYF
NA,TRBV29-1,TRBD1,TRBJ1-2,TGCAGCGTTGGTACAGGGGGCGACTATGGCTACACCTTC,CSVGTGGDYGYTF
few,TRBV10-2,TRBD1,TRBJ1-5,TGCGCCAGCCGGGACAGGGGGCTCTATCAGCCCCAGCATTTT,CASRDRGLYQPQHF
few,TRBV7-3,NA,TRBJ1-5,TGTGCCAGCCGGATCCAGCCCCAGCATTTT,CASRIQPQHF
NA,TRBV10-3,NA,TRBJ2-7,TGTGCCACCCGGGGGCGCCTGTCCTACGAGCAGTACTTC,CATRGRLSYEQYF
NA,TRBV20-1,NA,TRBJ2-2,TGCAGTGCTAGAAGATCTGGGGCTACGAACACCGGGGAGCTGTTTTTT,CSARRSGATNTGELFF
NA,TRBV18,TRBD1,TRBJ1-2,TGTGCCAGCTCAACAACAGGGGACAGCTATGGCTACACCTTC,CASSTTGDSYGYTF
once,TRBV7-2,TRBD1,TRBJ2-7,TGTGCCAGCAGCTTAGATTGGGACAGGGTGGGGCAGTACTTC,CASSLDWDRVGQYF
few,TRBV2,TRBD1,TRBJ1-2,TGTGCCAGCAGGGGCGACAGGGAGGGGTTTGGCTACACCTTC,CASRGDREGFGYTF
NA,TRBV9,TRBD2,TRBJ2-7,TGTGCCAGCAGCGTAGGAGCGGGGACCTCCTACGAGCAGTACTTC,CASSVGAGTSYEQYF
few,TRBV11-2,NA,TRBJ2-3,TGTGCCAGCAGCCTAACAGATACGCAGTATTTT,CASSLTDTQYF
NA,TRBV24-1,NA,TRBJ1-1,TGTGCCACCGACGGGCGAAAATGTGAAGCTTTCTTT,CATDGRKCEAFF
NA,TRBV6-5,NA,TRBJ1-6,TGTGCCAGCAGTTACACGTCCGGGGGTTCACCCCTCCACTTT,CASSYTSGGSPLHF
few,TRBV6-5,NA,TRBJ2-2,TGTGCCAGCAGTTCGGCAGGGGCCATCGGGGAGCTGTTTTTT,CASSSAGAIGELFF
NA,TRBV19,TRBD2,TRBJ2-2,TGTGCCAGTAGTAGGACTAGCGGGTCAGCGAACACCGGGGAGCTGTTTTTT,CASSRTSGSANTGELFF
few,TRBV7-9,TRBD1,TRBJ2-3,TGTGCCAGCAGCTTAGAGCAGGGGGTGAGCACAGATACGCAGTATTTT,CASSLEQGVSTDTQYF
few,TRBV20-1,TRBD2,TRBJ2-3,TGCAGTGCCAGCAGCGGGGGGGGCACAGATACGCAGTATTTT,CSASSGGGTDTQYF
once,TRBV30,TRBD1,TRBJ1-1,TGTGCCTCCAAGACAGGGTATTCTCCGGAAGCTTTCTTT,CASKTGYSPEAFF
NA,TRBV19,NA,TRBJ1-5,TGTGCCAGTAGTCTTCCCGGACAGAGCAATCAGCCCCAGCATTTT,CASSLPGQSNQPQHF
NA,TRBV20-1,TRBD1,TRBJ1-5,TGCAGTGCTGGCCCAGAGGGGGCGCGGGGTCCCCAGCATTTT,CSAGPEGARGPQHF
once,TRBV20-1,TRBD2,TRBJ2-5,TGCAGTGCTAGACCTAGCGGGGGGGCCTTTTGGTACTTC,CSARPSGGAFWYF
NA,TRBV7-3,NA,TRBJ2-3,TGTGCCAGCAGCTTAAGTCGTGGCGGGGGCACAGATACGCAGTATTTT,CASSLSRGGGTDTQYF